A single sample is the source of the 23 T cell receptor beta chains below, sequenced in a study of T cell repertoires in cytomegalovirus infection. TCRdb reprocessed the reads via MiXCR and lists one record per CDR3 protein. The table has around 630,000 distinct CDR3 sequences, less than 25% seen once. Sequencing input: CD8+ T cells from PBMCs. The receptors derive from a human donor in good health (CMV status not recorded). Some clones in this sample may be carry-over from other donors' samples.

The chain couples TRBV20-1 to TRBJ2-7, with D uncertain. V was pared by 2 bases and J by 6 bases, with 14 bases between. Germline values: CDR1 DFQATT, CDR2 SNEGSKA (reference sequence). The CDR3 spans 13 residues. CDR3 bases: TGCAGTGCTAGAATTTTGGCAGGCGTCGAGCAGTACGTC. Translated: CSARILAGVEQYV.

The genes are TRBV3-1 and TRBJ2-1; D possibly corresponds to TRBD1 (7 bases). The CDR3 contains 17 residues. V was pared by 1 base and J by 5 bases, with 18 bases between. Germline V lookup: CDR1 LGHDT, CDR2 YNNKEL (reference sequence). The CDR3 bases are TGTGCCAGCAGCCAAGTTTGGGGGGACAGATACAACAATGAGCAGTTCTTC. Translating it yields CASSQVWGDRYNNEQFF.

The chain joins TRBV7-9 to TRBJ2-1; D is unclear. This CDR3 has 13 amino acids. CDR1 SEHNR and CDR2 FQNEAQ come from the germline V gene (reference sequence). Trimming removed 1 base at V and 8 bases at J, with 9 bases between. The CDR3 bases are TGTGCCAGCAGCTTAGAAGTCGGCGATGAGCAGTTCTTC. It yields the protein CASSLEVGDEQFF. The full variable domain, completed using reference TRBV7-9 and TRBJ2-1, is DTGVSQNPRHKITKRGQNVTFRCDPISEHNRLYWYRQTLGQGPEFLTYFQNEAQLEKSRLLSDRFSAERPKGSFSTLEIQRTEQGDSAMYLCASSLEVGDEQFFGPGTRLTVL.

This clonotype was seen ten or more times. The chain carries TRBV23-1 and TRBJ2-7; TRBD1 matches at 7 bases. TRBV23-1 is an ORF, and what it does is uncertain. With 9 bases clipped from V and 3 bases from J, the junction kept 14 bases outside the gene matches. The length of the CDR3 is 15 residues. The CDR3 here is CARNTTGQLIYEQYF. The CDR3 DNA reads TGCGCCAGGAACACCACGGGACAGCTGATCTACGAGCAGTACTTC.

This clonotype was recorded a few times. The chain employs TRBV27 and TRBJ2-3; 8 bases fit TRBD2. Trimming at V came to 3 bases and at J to 2 bases, leaving 4 bases not matched to a gene. The CDR3 spans 15 residues. In germline, CDR1 is MNHEY, CDR2 SMNVEV (reference sequence). This CDR3 reads CASSLGLVNTDTQYF. DNA of the CDR3: TGTGCCAGCAGTTTGGGACTAGTGAACACAGATACGCAGTATTTT.

For the CDR3, the DNA is TGCAGTGCTTATAGCGGGGGCTCCTACGAGCAGTACTTC. Protein: CSAYSGGSYEQYF. The J gene is TRBJ2-7, the V gene TRBV20-1; 9 bases are shared with TRBD2. After removal of 5 bases from V and 0 bases from J, the junction contained 2 bases not matched to a gene. Germline V gives CDR1 DFQATT, CDR2 SNEGSKA (reference sequence). This CDR3 is 13 amino acids long.

The chain joins TRBV19 to TRBJ1-1; TRBD1 agrees at 7 bases. In germline, CDR1 is LNHDA, CDR2 SQIVND (reference sequence). V lost 3 bases to trimming and J lost 6 bases; unmatched junction nucleotides: 7. The CDR3 totals 14 residues. The CDR3 here is CASSIDRAPPEAFF. DNA for the CDR3: TGTGCCAGTAGTATCGACAGGGCCCCCCCTGAAGCTTTCTTT.

The V gene is TRBV4-3, the J gene TRBJ2-3, with TRBD2 identical over 8 bases. The CDR3 spans 17 residues. After removal of 0 bases from V and 4 bases from J, the junction contained 9 bases not matched to a gene. Germline CDR1 reads LGHNA; CDR2 reads YSLEER. The CDR3 spells CASSQEPPGGAPDTQYF. Here the CDR3 DNA reads TGCGCCAGCAGCCAAGAACCACCCGGGGGGGCACCAGATACGCAGTATTTT.

This clonotype was observed a few times. The DNA of the CDR3 is TGTGCCACCAGCCCTCTTATGAACACTGAAGCTTTCTTT. Translating it yields CATSPLMNTEAFF. The chain couples TRBV15 to TRBJ1-1; D not resolved. Germline values: CDR1 LNHNV, CDR2 YYDKDF (reference sequence). The CDR3 is 13 residues long. The ends were cut back, 5 bases at V and 0 bases at J, with 7 bases in the middle.

This rearrangement joins TRBV7-8 to TRBJ2-1; tentative D call: TRBD2 (5 bases). Trimming took off 5 bases at V and 0 bases at J, with 14 bases between the two ends. The CDR3 has 16 amino acids. Germline CDR1 reads SGHVS; CDR2 reads FQNEAQ. The CDR3 sequence: CASSIRTGYSYNEQFF. In DNA, the CDR3 is TGTGCCAGCAGCATTAGGACGGGGTACTCCTACAATGAGCAGTTCTTC.

The chain uses TRBV27 and TRBJ2-2; D call uncertain. The CDR3 contains 13 residues. From germline, CDR1 is MNHEY and CDR2 SMNVEV (reference sequence). V was shortened by 7 bases and J by 5 bases, with 11 bases between the two germline ends. As DNA, the CDR3 is TGTGCCAGCACTAACACTGGGACCGGGGAGCTGTTTTTT. Its protein product is CASTNTGTGELFF.

This clonotype was detected many times. The rearrangement uses TRBV7-2 and TRBJ1-2; D is undetermined. The CDR3 spans 14 residues. Germline lookup yields CDR1 SGHTA and CDR2 FQGNSA. The germline V and J ends were trimmed by 0 bases and 4 bases, with 9 bases remaining between them. The CDR3 DNA sequence: TGTGCCAGCAGCTTAGCCGGACCCATCTATGGCTACACCTTC. Its translation is CASSLAGPIYGYTF.

The genes are TRBV27 and TRBJ2-7; D is possibly TRBD1 (5 bases). CDR1 and CDR2 from the germline V gene are MNHEY and SMNVEV (reference sequence). The CDR3 is 14 amino acids. The V and J ends lost 6 bases and 5 bases respectively, with 17 bases between them. The CDR3 sequence: CASSSLPGINEQYF. The CDR3, as DNA: TGTGCCAGCAGCTCCCTGCCAGGGATAAACGAGCAGTACTTC.

Details on this clonotype: A much larger clone sits a single nucleotide away, making a read error possible. This chain connects TRBV12-3 or TRBV12-4 to TRBJ1-2; 8 bases line up with TRBD1. After removal of 4 bases from V and 3 bases from J, the junction contained 16 bases not matched to a gene. The CDR3 contains 18 residues. The DNA of the CDR3 is TGTGCCAGCAGTTCAAGCAGCCCTCGGGACAGGAAGGACTATGGCTACACCTTC. Protein: CASSSSSPRDRKDYGYTF.

This clonotype has ten or more counts. The chain is built from TRBV7-8 and TRBJ2-5; D is tentatively TRBD1 or TRBD2 (5 bases each). The CDR3 sequence is 15 residues long. Trimming took off 0 bases at V and 5 bases at J, with 13 bases between the two ends. CDR1 is SGHVS and CDR2 is FQNEAQ in the germline V gene. CDR3: CASSLAGRGLETQYF. CDR3 nucleotide sequence: TGTGCCAGCAGCTTAGCGGGACGAGGGTTGGAGACCCAGTACTTC.

This clonotype was detected ten times or more. CDR3 sequence reads: CASSYVDTQGTYNEQFF. The CDR3 nucleotides read TGTGCCAGCAGTTACGTGGACACCCAAGGCACCTACAATGAGCAGTTCTTC. This chain links TRBV6-5 with TRBJ2-1; TRBD1 might be the D (5 bases). Germline V CDR1 and CDR2: MNHEY, SVGAGI. The CDR3 covers 17 residues. V dropped 2 bases and J dropped 2 bases, with 16 bases sitting between them.

V gene TRBV2 combines with J gene TRBJ2-2; 8 bases match TRBD1. V gave up 7 bases and J gave up 4 bases; unmatched junction bases: 2. CDR1 is SNHLY and CDR2 is FYNNEI in the germline V gene. The CDR3 has 13 residues. CDR3 amino acids: CASITGGTGELFF. The CDR3 DNA follows: TGTGCCAGCATTACAGGGGGCACCGGGGAGCTGTTTTTT.

This chain uses TRBV19 with TRBJ2-6; D unresolved. CDR3 length: 15 amino acids. The V end lost 10 bases, the J end lost 2 bases, and 15 bases lay between the germline ends. Germline V gene sequence: CDR1 LNHDA, CDR2 SQIVND (reference sequence). The CDR3 spells CATSRAWAGANVLTF. The CDR3 DNA is TGTGCCACCTCTCGGGCGTGGGCTGGGGCCAACGTCCTGACTTTC.

This clonotype was seen a handful of times. The chain is built from TRBV12-3 or TRBV12-4 and TRBJ1-2; 8 nucleotides match TRBD1. The CDR3 is 14 amino acids. J was trimmed by 5 bases and V by 4 bases; bases with no gene match: 6. CDR3: CASSWDRTLYGYTF. The CDR3 DNA reads TGTGCCAGCAGTTGGGACAGGACCCTATATGGCTACACCTTC.

This clonotype was counted many times. V usage is TRBV6-6 and J usage is TRBJ2-5; weak D call: TRBD2 (6 bases). The CDR3 is made up of 14 amino acids. From germline, CDR1 is MNHNY and CDR2 SVGAGI (reference sequence). Trimming stripped 6 bases from V and 5 bases from J, with 16 bases between. The CDR3, as DNA: TGTGCCAGCAGCCTCTCCCGGGGGAGGGAGACCCAGTACTTC. Translation gives CASSLSRGRETQYF.

The chain has TRBV20-1 and TRBJ2-7; the D gene could be TRBD1 or TRBD2 (5 bases each). The CDR3 is 14 amino acids. CDR1 and CDR2 (germline): DFQATT, SNEGSKA (reference sequence). Between the trimmed V and J ends, which lost 5 bases and 2 bases, there was a span of 16 bases. Here the CDR3 DNA reads TGCAGTGCTCTCCGGGACGACGGCCCCTACGAGCAGTACGTC. Protein: CSALRDDGPYEQYV.

The CDR3 bases are TGCAGTGCTAGACTTCGGGAGACTAGTCGGCACGAGCAGTACGTC. Residues: CSARLRETSRHEQYV. The genes are TRBV20-1 and TRBJ2-7, with a tentative D call TRBD2 (6 bases). V was trimmed by 2 bases and J by 5 bases, leaving 19 bases between them. The CDR3 has 15 residues. Germline assignment: CDR1 DFQATT and CDR2 SNEGSKA (reference sequence).

This rearrangement joins TRBV27 to TRBJ1-1, with D unclear. Germline V CDR1 and CDR2: MNHEY, SMNVEV (reference sequence). V was clipped by 4 bases and J by 0 bases, with 12 bases between them. The length of the CDR3 is 15 residues. The CDR3 DNA is TGTGCCAGCAGTTCGCCGGGCTCCATGAACACTGAAGCTTTCTTT. It encodes CASSSPGSMNTEAFF.